The 17 T cell receptor beta chains below all came from one sample that was sequenced in a study of vaccination and CD4 T cells after COVID-19. Treatment of the sample: roughly nine-day PBMC culture with coronavirus spike peptide pools or control peptides (ViraFEST assay). An Oncomine TCR Beta short-read assay was used to sequence the DNA from cultured CD4+ T cells. TCRdb re-derived calls from the PCR reads in MiXCR, one entry per CDR3 protein. The sample includes approximately 12,000 distinct CDR3 sequences, approximately 53% of them seen just once. For these TCRs, the target antigens are not known. Sequencing was carried out using CD4+ T cells from blood, cultured in vitro. The receptor source for this set is a human donor who had recovered from COVID-19.

The rearrangement joins TRBV4-2 to TRBJ1-4; D perhaps matches TRBD1 (6 bases). This CDR3 spans 13 amino acids. Germline CDR1 reads LGHNA; CDR2 reads YNFKEQ. V lost 5 bases, J lost 5 bases, and 9 bases lay in between. CDR3 DNA sequence: TGTGCCAGCAGCGACGACAGGAATGAAAAACTGTTTTTT. This translates into CASSDDRNEKLFF.

The CDR3 DNA reads TGTGCCAGCAGCCAAGATAGGCAGGGGGGCTCCTACGAGCAGTACTTC. It codes for CASSQDRQGGSYEQYF. The rearrangement uses TRBV4-2 and TRBJ2-7; maybe TRBD1 (7 bases). V lost 0 bases and J 0 bases, leaving 12 bases between the germline ends. The CDR3 sequence is 16 residues long. Germline lookup yields CDR1 LGHNA and CDR2 YNFKEQ.

This chain uses TRBV14 with TRBJ2-5; 7 positions match TRBD1. This CDR3 is 15 amino acids long. The V gene's germline CDR1 is SGHDN and CDR2 FVKESK. The V segment lost 6 bases and the J segment 3 bases; nucleotides outside the gene matches: 10. CDR3 loop: CASSPRSGGEETQYF. The CDR3 DNA sequence: TGTGCCAGCAGTCCACGGTCAGGGGGAGAAGAGACCCAGTACTTC.

This sequence joins TRBV30 and TRBJ1-1; 9 positions agree with TRBD1. This CDR3 has 15 residues. V was pared by 2 bases and J by 3 bases, with 7 bases of the junction left unmatched. Germline V lookup: CDR1 GTSNPN, CDR2 SVGIG (reference sequence). The CDR3 DNA sequence: TGTGCCTGGAGTTCTCTTGGACAGGGGTACACTGAAGCTTTCTTT. The encoded protein is CAWSSLGQGYTEAFF. Based on the CDR3 plus reference TRBV30 and TRBJ1-1, the full variable domain is SQTIHQWPATLVQPVGSPLSLECTVEGTSNPNLYWYRQAAGRGLQLLFYSVGIGQISSEVPQNLSASRPQDRQFILSSKKLLLSDSGFYLCAWSSLGQGYTEAFFGQGTRLTVV.

This sequence joins TRBV6-1 and TRBJ2-7; D gene unclear. This CDR3 is 14 amino acids long. Per the germline V gene, CDR1 is MNHNS and CDR2 is SASEGT. V lost 6 bases, J lost 4 bases, and 16 bases lay in between. CDR3 loop: CASSPRPVGYEQYF. The CDR3 nucleotides read TGTGCCAGCAGCCCCCGGCCGGTAGGATACGAGCAGTACTTC.

This clonotype has only a few counts. CDR3 in amino acids: CASSYPGSLPGYTF. Here the CDR3 DNA reads TGTGCCAGCAGCTACCCGGGATCCCTCCCGGGCTACACCTTC. This chain uses TRBV6-5 with TRBJ1-2; the D is unclear. Germline V gene lookup returns CDR1 MNHEY and CDR2 SVGAGI. V was clipped by 6 bases and J by 8 bases, with 19 bases between them. The CDR3 has 14 amino acids.

The genes are TRBV7-9 and TRBJ1-2; possibly TRBD1 for D (5 bases). This CDR3 contains 13 residues. CDR1 and CDR2 (germline): SEHNR, FQNEAQ (reference sequence). V lost 5 bases to trimming and J lost 5 bases, with 12 bases between them. The CDR3 coding sequence is TGTGCCAGCAGCGTCCGGGGGGGGTATGGCTACACCTTC. It yields the protein CASSVRGGYGYTF.

This clonotype came up a few times. This chain links TRBV5-4 with TRBJ2-5; D may be TRBD2 (5 bases). Germline lookup yields CDR1 SGHNT and CDR2 YYREEE (reference sequence). V was clipped by 3 bases and J by 4 bases, with 16 bases between them. This CDR3 region has 15 residues. The CDR3 nucleotides are TGTGCCAGCAGCTCCGGGTCAAGCGCGGGAGAGACCCAGTACTTC. Its protein is CASSSGSSAGETQYF.

The chain employs TRBV6-4 and TRBJ2-5, with TRBD2 matching over 7 bases. This CDR3 comprises 16 residues. V was pared by 3 bases and J by 3 bases, with 10 bases of the junction left unmatched. Germline-derived CDR1 and CDR2 are MRHNA and SNTAGT. CDR3 DNA: TGTGCCAGCAGTGAAGAGAGCGGGGCCACCGAAGAGACCCAGTACTTC. Protein: CASSEESGATEETQYF.

The V call is TRBV10-1, the J call TRBJ2-3; D possibly corresponds to TRBD1 (6 bases). This CDR3 region has 14 residues. Germline V gene lookup returns CDR1 WNHNN and CDR2 SYGVQD (reference sequence). Deletions cut 8 bases from V and 2 bases from J, with 14 bases between. The CDR3 DNA reads TGCGCCAGCGGGGTACAGGGAATCACAGATACGCAGTATTTT. This encodes CASGVQGITDTQYF.

This sequence joins TRBV7-2 and TRBJ2-2, with 7 nucleotides matching TRBD2. Germline values: CDR1 SGHTA, CDR2 FQGNSA. The V and J ends lost 1 base and 3 bases, in that order; junction bases with no gene match: 5. The CDR3 consists of 16 residues. CDR3 in DNA: TGTGCCAGCAGCTTAGTGGGTGGGAGGGACACCGGGGAGCTGTTTTTT. Protein: CASSLVGGRDTGELFF.

The V gene is TRBV7-9, the J gene TRBJ1-2, with 10 bases that match TRBD1. The length of the CDR3 is 16 residues. Trimming took 4 bases from V and 6 from J; bases not matched to a gene: 11. The germline CDR1 and CDR2 sequences are SEHNR and FQNEAQ (reference sequence). In DNA form, the CDR3 reads TGTGCCAGCAGCTCAATCCGGGACAGGGGAATGGATGGCTACACCTTC. It specifies CASSSIRDRGMDGYTF.

The V call is TRBV11-2, the J call TRBJ1-1; D not certain. Germline V gives CDR1 SGHAT, CDR2 FQNNGV. V was shortened by 2 bases and J by 1 base, with 26 bases between the two germline ends. The CDR3 runs to 20 residues. The CDR3 DNA is TGTGCCAGCAGCTTATCTTCCCCTACGCGGCAAGGGCAGAAGAACACTGAAGCTTTCTTT. Translated: CASSLSSPTRQGQKNTEAFF.

The DNA of the CDR3 is TGTGCCAGCAGTCGGGGACTAAACACCGGGGAGCTGTTTTTT. This codes for CASSRGLNTGELFF. This sequence joins TRBV7-3 and TRBJ2-2, with 7 bases identical to TRBD2. This CDR3 spans 14 amino acids. CDR1 SGHTA and CDR2 FQGTGA come from the germline V gene. V was clipped by 6 bases and J by 2 bases; unmatched bases: 3.

The chain recombines TRBV7-9 with TRBJ2-7; unclear D gene. The CDR3 extends over 11 amino acids. Germline CDR1 SEHNR, CDR2 FQNEAQ (reference sequence). The V gene lost 5 bases and the J gene lost 3 bases, with 5 bases spanning the gap. The CDR3 nucleotides are TGTGCCAGCAGCCCGCGCTACGAGCAGTACTTC. This translates into CASSPRYEQYF.

The CDR3: CAWRDTSNSPLHF. DNA for the CDR3: TGTGCCTGGCGGGACACCTCTAATTCACCCCTCCACTTT. The V and J genes are TRBV30 and TRBJ1-6; perhaps TRBD1 as D (6 bases). V gave up 5 bases and J gave up 6 bases, with 11 bases separating them. This CDR3 region has 13 residues. CDR1 and CDR2 (germline): GTSNPN, SVGIG (reference sequence).

This clonotype came up a few times. V usage is TRBV19 and J usage is TRBJ1-2; D remains ambiguous. Germline lookup yields CDR1 LNHDA and CDR2 SQIVND (reference sequence). Trimming stripped 3 bases from V and 1 base from J, with 9 bases between. CDR3 length: 14 amino acids. CDR3 sequence: CASSITDHNYGYTF. CDR3 sequence (DNA): TGTGCCAGTAGTATTACGGACCATAACTATGGCTACACCTTC.